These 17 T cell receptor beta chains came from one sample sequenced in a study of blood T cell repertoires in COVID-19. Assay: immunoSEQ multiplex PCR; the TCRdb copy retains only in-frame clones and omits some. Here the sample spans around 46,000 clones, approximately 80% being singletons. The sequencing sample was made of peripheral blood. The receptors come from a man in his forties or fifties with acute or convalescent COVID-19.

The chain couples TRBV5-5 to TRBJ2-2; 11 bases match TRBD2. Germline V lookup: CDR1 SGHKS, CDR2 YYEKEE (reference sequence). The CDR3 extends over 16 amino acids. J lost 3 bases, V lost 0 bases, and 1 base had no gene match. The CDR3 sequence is CASSLGLAGYTGELFF. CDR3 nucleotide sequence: TGTGCCAGCAGCTTGGGACTAGCGGGGTACACCGGGGAGCTGTTTTTT.

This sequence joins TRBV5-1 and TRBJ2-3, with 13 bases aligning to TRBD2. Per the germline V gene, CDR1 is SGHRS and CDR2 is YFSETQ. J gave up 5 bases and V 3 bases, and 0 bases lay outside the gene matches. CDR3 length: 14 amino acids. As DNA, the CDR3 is TGCGCCAGCAGCTGGACTAGCGGGGGAGATACGCAGTATTTT. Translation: CASSWTSGGDTQYF.

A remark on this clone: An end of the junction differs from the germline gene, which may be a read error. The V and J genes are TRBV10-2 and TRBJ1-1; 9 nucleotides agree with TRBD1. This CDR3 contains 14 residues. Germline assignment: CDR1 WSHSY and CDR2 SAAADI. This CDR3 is CASTTTGGQGTGEF. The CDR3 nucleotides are TGCGCCAGCACCACCACAGGGGGACAGGGTACGGGGGAGTTT.

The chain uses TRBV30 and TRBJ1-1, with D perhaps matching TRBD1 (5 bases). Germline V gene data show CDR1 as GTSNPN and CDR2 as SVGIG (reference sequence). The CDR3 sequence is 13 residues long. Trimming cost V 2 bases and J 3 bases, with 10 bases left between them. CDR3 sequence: CAWSTQGYTEAFF. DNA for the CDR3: TGTGCCTGGAGTACCCAGGGATACACTGAAGCTTTCTTT. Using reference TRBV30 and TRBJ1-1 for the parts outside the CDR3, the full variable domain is SQTIHQWPATLVQPVGSPLSLECTVEGTSNPNLYWYRQAAGRGLQLLFYSVGIGQISSEVPQNLSASRPQDRQFILSSKKLLLSDSGFYLCAWSTQGYTEAFFGQGTRLTVV.

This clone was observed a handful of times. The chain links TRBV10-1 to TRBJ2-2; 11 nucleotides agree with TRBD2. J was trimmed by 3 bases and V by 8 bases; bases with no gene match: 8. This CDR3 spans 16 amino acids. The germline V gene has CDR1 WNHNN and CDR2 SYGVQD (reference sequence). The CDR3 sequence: CASSPGTSGHTGELFF. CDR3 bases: TGCGCCAGCTCACCTGGGACTAGCGGACACACCGGGGAGCTGTTTTTT.

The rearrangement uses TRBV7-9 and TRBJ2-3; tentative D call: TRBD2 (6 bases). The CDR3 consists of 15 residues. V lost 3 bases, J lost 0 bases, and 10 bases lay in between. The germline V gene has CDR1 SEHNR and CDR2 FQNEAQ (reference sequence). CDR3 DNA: TGTGCCAGCAGCTTGGGGCGGGGAAGCACAGATACGCAGTATTTT. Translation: CASSLGRGSTDTQYF. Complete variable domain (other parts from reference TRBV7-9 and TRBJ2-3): DTGVSQNPRHKITKRGQNVTFRCDPISEHNRLYWYRQTLGQGPEFLTYFQNEAQLEKSRLLSDRFSAERPKGSFSTLEIQRTEQGDSAMYLCASSLGRGSTDTQYFGPGTRLTVL.

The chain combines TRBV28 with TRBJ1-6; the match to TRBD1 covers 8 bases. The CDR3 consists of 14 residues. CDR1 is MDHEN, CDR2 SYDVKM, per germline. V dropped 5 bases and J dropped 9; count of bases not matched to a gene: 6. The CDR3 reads CASSPGQGRSPLHF. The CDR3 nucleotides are TGTGCCAGCAGTCCAGGACAGGGACGTTCACCCCTCCACTTT.

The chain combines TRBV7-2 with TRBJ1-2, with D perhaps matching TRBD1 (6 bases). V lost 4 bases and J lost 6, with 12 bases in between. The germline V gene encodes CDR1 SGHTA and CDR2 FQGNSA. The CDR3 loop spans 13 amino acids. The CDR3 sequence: CASSSTTGNGYTF. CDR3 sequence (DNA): TGTGCCAGCAGCTCTACGACAGGAAATGGCTACACCTTC.

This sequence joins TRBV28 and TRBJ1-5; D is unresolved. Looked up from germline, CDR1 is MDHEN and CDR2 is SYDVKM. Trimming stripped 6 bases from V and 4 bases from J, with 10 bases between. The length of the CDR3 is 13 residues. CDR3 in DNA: TGTGCCAGCAGCACGACGGGTAATCAGCCCCAGCATTTT. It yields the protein CASSTTGNQPQHF.

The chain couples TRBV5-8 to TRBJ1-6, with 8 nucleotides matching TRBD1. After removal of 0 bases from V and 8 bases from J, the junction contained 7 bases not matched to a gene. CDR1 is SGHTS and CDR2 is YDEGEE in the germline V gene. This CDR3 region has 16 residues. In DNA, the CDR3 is TGTGCCAGCAGCTTGGGCGGACAGGGAAGACATTCACCCCTCCACTTT. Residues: CASSLGGQGRHSPLHF. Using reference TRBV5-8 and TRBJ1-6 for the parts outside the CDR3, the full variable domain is EAGVTQSPTHLIKTRGQQATLRCSPISGHTSVYWYQQALGLGLQFLLWYDEGEERNRGNFPPRFSGRQFPNYSSELNVNALELEDSALYLCASSLGGQGRHSPLHFGNGTRLTVT.

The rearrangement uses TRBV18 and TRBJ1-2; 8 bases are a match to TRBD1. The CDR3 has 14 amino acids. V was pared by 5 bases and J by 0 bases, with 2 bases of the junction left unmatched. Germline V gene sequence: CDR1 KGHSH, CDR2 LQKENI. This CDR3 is CASSTQGANYGYTF. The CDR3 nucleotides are TGTGCCAGCTCAACACAGGGGGCTAACTATGGCTACACCTTC.

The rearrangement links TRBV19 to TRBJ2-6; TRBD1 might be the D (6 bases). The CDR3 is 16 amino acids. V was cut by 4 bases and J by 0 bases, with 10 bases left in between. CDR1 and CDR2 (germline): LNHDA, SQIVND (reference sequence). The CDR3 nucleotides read TGTGCCAGTAGTAGACAGGTTCACTCTGGGGCCAACGTCCTGACTTTC. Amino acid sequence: CASSRQVHSGANVLTF.

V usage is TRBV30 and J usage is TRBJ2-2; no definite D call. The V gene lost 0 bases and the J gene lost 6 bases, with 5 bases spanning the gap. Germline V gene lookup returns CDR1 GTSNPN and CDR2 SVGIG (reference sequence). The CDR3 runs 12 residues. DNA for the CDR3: TGTGCCTGGAGTGTCGTTTCCGGGGAGCTGTTTTTT. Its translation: CAWSVVSGELFF.

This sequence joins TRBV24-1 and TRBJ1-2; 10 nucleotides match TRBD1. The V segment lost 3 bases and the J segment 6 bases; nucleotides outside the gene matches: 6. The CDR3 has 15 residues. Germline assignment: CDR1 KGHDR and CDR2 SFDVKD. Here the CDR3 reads CATSDPDRGRDGYTF. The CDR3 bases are TGTGCCACCAGTGATCCCGACAGGGGGCGCGATGGCTACACCTTC.

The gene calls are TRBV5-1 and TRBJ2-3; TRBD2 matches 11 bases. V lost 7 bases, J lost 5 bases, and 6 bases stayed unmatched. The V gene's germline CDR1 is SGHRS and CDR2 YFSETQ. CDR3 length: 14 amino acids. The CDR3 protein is CASVFGTSGDTQYF. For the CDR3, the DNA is TGCGCCAGCGTATTCGGGACTAGCGGAGATACGCAGTATTTT. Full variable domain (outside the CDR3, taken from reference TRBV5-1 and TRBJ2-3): KAGVTQTPRYLIKTRGQQVTLSCSPISGHRSVSWYQQTPGQGLQFLFEYFSETQRNKGNFPGRFSGRQFSNSRSEMNVSTLELGDSALYLCASVFGTSGDTQYFGPGTRLTVL.

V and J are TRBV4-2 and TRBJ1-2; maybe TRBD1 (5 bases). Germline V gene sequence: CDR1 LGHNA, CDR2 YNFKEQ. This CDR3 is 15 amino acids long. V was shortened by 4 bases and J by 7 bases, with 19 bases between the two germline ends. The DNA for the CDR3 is TGTGCCAGCAGCCGTACGGGGGGGGTAGAGGGTGGCTACACCTTC. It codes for CASSRTGGVEGGYTF.

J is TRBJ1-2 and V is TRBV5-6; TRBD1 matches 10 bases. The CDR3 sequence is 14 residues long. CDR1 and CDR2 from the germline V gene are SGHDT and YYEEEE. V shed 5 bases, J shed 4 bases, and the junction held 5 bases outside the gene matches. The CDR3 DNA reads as TGTGCCAGCAGTCCGACAGGGGGCTTCTATGGCTACACCTTC. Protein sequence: CASSPTGGFYGYTF.